Listed below are T cell receptor beta chains from one sample, sequenced in a study of blood T cells in healthy people across ages. MiXCR was run by TCRdb on the 5' RACE reads, yielding one entry per CDR3 protein. Found here are 650,000 to 800,000 distinct CDR3 sequences, about 42% of them singletons; the top ten hold under 20%. Sequenced input: blood. These TCRs come from a man in his sixties in good health. Both conserved end residues are part of each CDR3. A D gene is named only where the DNA matches it firmly. For some rows the clone size is stated as once, few or many, or as a class when expanded; others skip it.

.,.,TRBV20-1,TRBJ2-7,CSVRSLTSPYEQYF,TGCAGTGTTAGATCACTCACTAGCCCCTACGAGCAGTACTTC
TRBD2,.,TRBV2,TRBJ2-3,CASSGSGGLDTQYF,TGTGCCAGCAGCGGTAGCGGGGGCCTCGATACGCAGTATTTT
.,.,TRBV4-2,TRBJ1-5,CASSQLGINQPQHF,TGTGCCAGCAGCCAACTGGGAATCAATCAGCCCCAGCATTTT
.,few,TRBV7-2,TRBJ2-3,CASSFSSLDTQYF,TGTGCCAGCAGCTTCAGTTCGCTGGATACGCAGTATTTT
TRBD1,.,TRBV4-3,TRBJ2-7,CASSQDAGGVYEQYF,TGCGCCAGCAGCCAAGATGCAGGGGGAGTCTACGAGCAGTACTTC
.,few,TRBV20-1,TRBJ2-5,CSARDVLNSETQYF,TGCAGTGCTAGAGATGTCCTCAACTCAGAGACCCAGTACTTC
.,.,TRBV12-3/TRBV12-4,TRBJ2-3,CASSFHRADTQYF,TGTGCCAGCAGTTTCCATAGGGCAGATACGCAGTATTTT
.,.,TRBV12-3/TRBV12-4,TRBJ2-3,CAIGLTSTDTQYF,TGTGCCATCGGACTAACAAGCACAGATACGCAGTATTTT
TRBD1,few,TRBV4-3,TRBJ1-4,CASSKRTGDNEKLFF,TGCGCCAGCAGCAAGCGGACAGGCGATAATGAAAAACTGTTTTTT
.,few,TRBV5-6,TRBJ1-1,CASSYRGQWTTEAFF,TGTGCCAGCAGCTACCGGGGCCAGTGGACCACTGAAGCTTTCTTT
.,.,TRBV9,TRBJ1-2,CASSAGRAEGHGYTF,TGTGCCAGCAGCGCCGGTAGGGCGGAGGGCCATGGCTACACCTTC
.,few,TRBV7-2,TRBJ2-7,CASSLGVFGGGNSYEQYF,TGTGCCAGCAGCTTAGGGGTTTTTGGAGGGGGAAACTCCTACGAGCAGTACTTC
.,few,TRBV18,TRBJ1-4,CASSPRQSEKLFF,TGTGCCAGCTCACCGAGGCAGTCGGAAAAACTGTTTTTT
.,.,TRBV27,TRBJ2-2,CASSHREGGELFF,TGTGCCAGCAGTCACAGGGAGGGCGGGGAGCTGTTTTTT
TRBD1,.,TRBV20-1,TRBJ2-7,CSAMRTGSHEQYF,TGCAGCGCGATGAGGACAGGGTCCCACGAGCAGTACTTC
TRBD2,.,TRBV7-2,TRBJ2-5,CASSFRLASETQYF,TGTGCCAGCAGCTTTAGACTAGCGAGTGAGACCCAGTACTTC
.,.,TRBV27,TRBJ2-7,CASSLGVGLTYEQYF,TGTGCCAGCAGCCTTGGTGTCGGCCTAACCTACGAGCAGTACTTC
TRBD1,.,TRBV7-2,TRBJ2-1,CASSLSGQGTASYNEQFF,TGTGCCAGCAGCTTATCTGGGCAAGGGACAGCTAGCTACAATGAGCAGTTCTTC
.,few,TRBV27,TRBJ2-3,CASSPPAGGDTQYF,TGTGCCAGCAGTCCCCCGGCAGGGGGGGATACGCAGTATTTT
TRBD1,.,TRBV7-2,TRBJ2-7,CASSLGSGQDSYEQYF,TGTGCCAGCAGCTTAGGGAGTGGACAGGACTCCTACGAGCAGTACTTC
.,.,TRBV12-3/TRBV12-4,TRBJ1-6,CASSLAAGTQGSPLHF,TGTGCCAGCAGTCTAGCGGCGGGAACGCAAGGTTCACCCCTCCACTTT
.,few,TRBV20-1,TRBJ2-7,CSAQSGVLGRRYEQYF,TGCAGTGCCCAGTCGGGGGTCTTGGGCAGGAGATACGAGCAGTACTTC
TRBD1,.,TRBV27,TRBJ1-6,CASSLGRDRVGSSYNSPLHF,TGTGCCAGCAGTTTAGGCCGGGACAGGGTTGGTAGTTCCTATAATTCACCCCTCCACTTT
.,few,TRBV20-1,TRBJ1-6,CSAIRGNSPLHF,TGCAGTGCTATACGGGGGAATTCACCCCTCCACTTT
.,.,TRBV6-4,TRBJ2-3,CASKPQGHTDTQYF,TGTGCCAGCAAGCCACAGGGACACACAGATACGCAGTATTTT
.,once,TRBV29-1,TRBJ1-2,CGGVATGGYTF,TGCGGCGGCGTGGCTACAGGTGGCTACACCTTC
TRBD1,.,TRBV7-9,TRBJ1-2,CASSPPGQGSGYTF,TGTGCCAGCAGCCCTCCGGGACAGGGATCTGGCTACACCTTC
.,.,TRBV20-1,TRBJ2-2,CSAREADDITGELFF,TGCAGTGCTAGAGAGGCCGACGACATCACCGGGGAGCTGTTTTTT
.,few,TRBV4-3,TRBJ2-3,CASSQDRAATDTQYF,TGCGCCAGCAGCCAAGATAGGGCAGCCACAGATACGCAGTATTTT
TRBD2,many,TRBV4-1,TRBJ2-1,CASSRGSGGRYNEQFF,TGCGCCAGCAGCCGAGGGAGCGGGGGCCGCTACAATGAGCAGTTCTTC
.,.,TRBV6-2/TRBV6-3,TRBJ2-3,CASTETGKISTDTQYF,TGTGCCAGCACCGAAACGGGCAAAATCTCCACAGATACGCAGTATTTT
.,few,TRBV20-1,TRBJ1-2,CSGGERLYGYTF,TGCAGCGGGGGGGAGAGATTGTATGGCTACACCTTC
.,.,TRBV6-2/TRBV6-3,TRBJ2-2,CASSRWAGELFF,TGTGCCAGCAGCCGCTGGGCCGGGGAACTGTTTTTT
.,.,TRBV6-2/TRBV6-3,TRBJ2-5,CASSKTIPRSYEQYF,TGTGCCAGCAGTAAAACTATACCCCGCTCCTATGAGCAGTACTTC
.,.,TRBV29-1,TRBJ2-7,CSVELVYNEQYF,TGCAGCGTAGAACTAGTCTACAATGAGCAGTACTTC
.,once,TRBV4-3,TRBJ1-4,CASSDGSGHEKLFF,TGCGCCAGCAGTGACGGTTCGGGCCATGAAAAACTGTTTTTT
.,once,TRBV12-3/TRBV12-4,TRBJ2-5,CASSSRGTTQETQYF,TGTGCCAGCAGTTCCCGTGGAACTACTCAAGAGACCCAGTACTTC
.,.,TRBV5-1,TRBJ2-7,CASNLGQGGNEQYF,TGCGCCAGCAACTTGGGGCAGGGGGGTAACGAGCAGTACTTC
TRBD2,.,TRBV12-3/TRBV12-4,TRBJ2-5,CASSFYQGTSGRETQYF,TGTGCCAGCAGTTTCTATCAGGGGACTAGCGGGAGAGAGACCCAGTACTTC
.,many,TRBV7-2,TRBJ2-1,CASSFQTGTGYEQFF,TGTGCCAGCAGCTTCCAGACAGGTACGGGCTATGAGCAGTTCTTC
TRBD2,few,TRBV7-2,TRBJ2-7,CASSLVAAGDYEQYF,TGTGCCAGCAGCTTAGTGGCAGCGGGGGACTACGAGCAGTACTTC
.,.,TRBV7-2,TRBJ2-1,CASSAPGGQETQFF,TGTGCCAGCAGCGCCCCGGGGGGCCAAGAGACCCAGTTCTTC
.,few,TRBV5-1,TRBJ1-2,CASSEGNNYGYTF,TGCGCCAGCAGTGAGGGAAACAACTATGGCTACACCTTC
.,few,TRBV28,TRBJ2-3,CASTKGTSTDTQYF,TGTGCCAGCACTAAGGGGACTAGCACAGATACGCAGTATTTT
.,once,TRBV9,TRBJ2-2,CASSTGPNTGELFF,TGTGCCAGCAGCACCGGACCCAACACCGGGGAGCTGTTTTTT
TRBD1,.,TRBV6-2/TRBV6-3,TRBJ1-1,CASSIDRGNTEAFF,TGTGCCAGCAGTATTGACAGGGGGAACACTGAAGCTTTCTTT
.,.,TRBV12-3/TRBV12-4,TRBJ1-2,CASSLTGENCGYTF,TGTGCCAGCAGTTTAACCGGGGAGAACTGTGGCTACACCTTC
TRBD2,.,TRBV7-9,TRBJ2-1,CASSLVLAYNEQFF,TGTGCCAGCAGCTTGGTACTAGCGTACAATGAGCAGTTCTTC
TRBD1,few,TRBV20-1,TRBJ1-5,CSARLEGASNQPQHF,TGCAGTGCTAGGCTCGAGGGGGCCAGCAATCAGCCCCAGCATTTT
.,.,TRBV12-5,TRBJ2-1,CASGLAPWEQFF,TGTGCTAGTGGTTTGGCCCCTTGGGAGCAGTTCTTC
.,.,TRBV7-2,TRBJ2-7,CVSSSFIVGFGEQYF,TGTGTCAGCAGCTCTTTTATTGTGGGGTTTGGCGAGCAGTACTTC
TRBD1,once,TRBV10-3,TRBJ2-7,CAIKATDRDANEQYF,TGTGCCATCAAGGCTACGGACAGGGATGCGAACGAGCAGTACTTC
.,.,TRBV25-1,TRBJ1-2,CASSEGVVYGYTF,TGTGCCAGCAGTGAAGGAGTGGTCTATGGCTACACCTTC
TRBD1,few,TRBV20-1,TRBJ2-7,CSARARDSWNYEQYF,TGCAGTGCTAGAGCCAGGGACAGCTGGAACTACGAGCAGTACTTC
.,.,TRBV7-2,TRBJ2-5,CASSLGPRGETQYF,TGTGCCAGCAGCTTAGGGCCTCGGGGGGAGACCCAGTACTTC
.,.,TRBV20-1,TRBJ2-7,CSVSLLGPQYEQYF,TGCAGTGTCTCACTGCTTGGGCCACAATACGAGCAGTACTTC
TRBD1,.,TRBV25-1,TRBJ1-2,CASSEAQGAGYGYTF,TGTGCCAGCAGTGAAGCACAGGGGGCGGGGTATGGCTACACCTTC
.,many,TRBV12-3/TRBV12-4,TRBJ2-2,CASSLGGDTGELFF,TGTGCCAGCAGTTTAGGGGGAGACACCGGGGAGCTGTTTTTT
.,.,TRBV7-2,TRBJ2-7,CASKNRGSSYEQYF,TGTGCCAGCAAGAATCGGGGTTCCTCCTACGAGCAGTACTTC